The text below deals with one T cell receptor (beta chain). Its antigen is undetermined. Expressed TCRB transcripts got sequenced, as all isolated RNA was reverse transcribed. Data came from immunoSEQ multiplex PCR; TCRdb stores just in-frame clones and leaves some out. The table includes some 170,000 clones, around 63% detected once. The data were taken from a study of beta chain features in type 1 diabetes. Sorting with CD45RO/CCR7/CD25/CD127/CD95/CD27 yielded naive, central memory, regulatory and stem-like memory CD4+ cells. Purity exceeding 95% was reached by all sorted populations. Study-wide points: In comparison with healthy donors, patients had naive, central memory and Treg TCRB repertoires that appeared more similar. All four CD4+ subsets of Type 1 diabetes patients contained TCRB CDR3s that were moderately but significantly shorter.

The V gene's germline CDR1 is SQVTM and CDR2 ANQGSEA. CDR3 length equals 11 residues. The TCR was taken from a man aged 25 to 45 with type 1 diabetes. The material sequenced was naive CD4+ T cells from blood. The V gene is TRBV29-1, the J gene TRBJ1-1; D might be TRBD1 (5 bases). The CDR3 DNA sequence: TGCGGAATCGGGGGGAACACTGAAGCTTTCTTT. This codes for CGIGGNTEAFF.